Presented here are 18 T cell receptor beta chains from one specimen sequenced in a study of regulatory T cells in long-lasting Graves disease. Regarding time point: newly diagnosed GD, antithyroid drugs for less than 3 months. PBMC-derived RNA was used for the TCR library. To make TCR beta libraries, researchers used iRepertoire HTBI primers and Arm-PCR of CDR3 regions. TCRdb re-called the multiplex PCR reads with MiXCR, one entry per CDR3 protein. The sample yields a few hundred thousand distinct CDR3 sequences, roughly 12% seen once. This sample was shared with a second study, whose subject was T cells in Graves' hyperthyroidism and ophthalmopathy.

Sequencing was performed on peripheral blood mononuclear cells (PBMCs), taken at new diagnosis, from a patient treated with antithyroid drugs. The source of these receptors is a man aged 25-45 years with Graves disease.

This clonotype was recorded many times. The chain carries TRBV30 and TRBJ1-1; 9 bases match TRBD1. The CDR3 has 13 residues. Unmatched junction bases numbered 1, after V lost 0 bases and J lost 5 bases. Per germline, CDR1 GTSNPN and CDR2 SVGIG (reference sequence). The CDR3 bases are TGTGCCTGGAGTGTACAGGGGGCAACTGAAGCTTTCTTT. Translation: CAWSVQGATEAFF.

This clonotype was seen repeatedly, ten times or more. The J gene is TRBJ2-1, the V gene TRBV11-2; TRBD2 is a possible D gene (5 bases). With 5 bases removed from V and 5 bases from J, the gap between germline ends came to 16 bases. The CDR3 is made up of 15 amino acids. Germline V gives CDR1 SGHAT, CDR2 FQNNGV. The CDR3 bases are TGTGCCAGCAGCCTACTTGGACTCGATAACAATGAGCAGTTCTTC. Amino acid sequence: CASSLLGLDNNEQFF.

V and J are TRBV9 and TRBJ2-7; possibly TRBD1 for D (6 bases). Germline lookup yields CDR1 SGDLS and CDR2 YYNGEE. Trimming removed 3 bases from V and 0 bases from J, with 10 bases in between. This CDR3 comprises 14 residues. The chain's CDR3 is CASSAGHPSYEQYF. The CDR3 DNA reads as TGTGCCAGCAGCGCGGGACACCCCTCCTACGAGCAGTACTTC.

This clonotype was seen only a few times. The chain recombines TRBV19 with TRBJ1-5, with TRBD1 matching over 12 bases. Trimming cost V 7 bases and J 6 bases; bases outside gene matches: 10. Germline assignment: CDR1 LNHDA and CDR2 SQIVND (reference sequence). The CDR3 sequence is 16 residues long. CDR3 coding DNA: TGTGCCAGTATTTCGGGGACAGGGGGCGTCGTTCAGCCCCAGCATTTT. Translated: CASISGTGGVVQPQHF.

DNA of the CDR3: TGTGCCAGCAGCCTGACTAGCGGGGGGCAGACCCAGTACTTC. This gives the protein CASSLTSGGQTQYF. The V and J genes are TRBV11-2 and TRBJ2-5; 13 bases match TRBD2. Germline lookup yields CDR1 SGHAT and CDR2 FQNNGV. CDR3 length equals 14 residues. Unmatched junction bases numbered 3, after V lost 5 bases and J lost 6 bases.

This clonotype was detected many times. V usage is TRBV7-9 and J usage is TRBJ2-7; TRBD1 agrees at 8 bases. CDR3 size: 14 residues. The V gene's germline CDR1 is SEHNR and CDR2 FQNEAQ (reference sequence). V was clipped by 6 bases and J by 9 bases; unmatched bases: 13. Here the CDR3 DNA reads TGTGCCAGCAGTCCCGGGACAGGCTCTTTTCGGCAGTACTTC. Its translation is CASSPGTGSFRQYF.

There are many counts of this clonotype. This chain uses TRBV6-4 with TRBJ2-2; D ambiguous. Germline V gene sequence: CDR1 MRHNA, CDR2 SNTAGT. Deletions cut 3 bases from V and 4 bases from J, with 9 bases between. There are 14 residues in the CDR3. CDR3 nucleotides: TGTGCCAGCAGTGAAGGGCGTAGCACCGGGGAGCTGTTTTTT. Residues: CASSEGRSTGELFF.

The J gene is TRBJ2-1, the V gene TRBV6-5, with TRBD2 matching 11 bases. The junction had 4 bases not matched to a gene; V was cut back by 4 bases and J by 2 bases. Per the germline V gene, CDR1 is MNHEY and CDR2 is SVGAGI. This CDR3 region has 16 residues. The CDR3 here is CASSSRLAGPYNEQFF. In DNA, the CDR3 is TGTGCCAGCAGTTCCCGACTAGCGGGACCCTACAATGAGCAGTTCTTC.

This clonotype appeared a few times. CDR3 nucleotides: TGTGCCAGCTCACCACCGGTCGGGGGACAAGAGACCCAGTACTTC. Amino acid sequence: CASSPPVGGQETQYF. The chain joins TRBV18 to TRBJ2-5; D perhaps matches TRBD2 (6 bases). The CDR3 consists of 15 residues. Trimming shortened V by 0 bases and J by 2 bases, and 10 bases separated the two germline ends. Germline V CDR1 and CDR2: KGHSH, LQKENI.

There are a few counts of this clonotype. The V and J genes are TRBV29-1 and TRBJ2-1, with a tentative D call TRBD2 (6 bases). Germline V lookup: CDR1 SQVTM, CDR2 ANQGSEA. The CDR3 is 15 amino acids. Trimming cost V 2 bases and J 4 bases, with 15 bases left between them. The CDR3 loop reads CSVEKVSGDYNEQFF. The CDR3 nucleotides are TGCAGCGTTGAAAAGGTATCGGGAGATTACAATGAGCAGTTCTTC.

There are many counts of this clonotype. This CDR3 is CASSQEGRAQPQHF. The CDR3 DNA reads TGTGCCAGCAGCCAAGAGGGGAGGGCGCAGCCCCAGCATTTT. J is TRBJ1-5 and V is TRBV3-1; D remains ambiguous. With 0 bases removed from V and 7 bases from J, the gap between germline ends came to 10 bases. This CDR3 has 14 residues. Looked up from germline, CDR1 is LGHDT and CDR2 is YNNKEL (reference sequence). The entire variable domain, with the rest obtained from reference TRBV3-1 and TRBJ1-5, is as follows: DTAVSQTPKYLVTQMGNDKSIKCEQNLGHDTMYWYKQDSKKFLKIMFSYNNKELIINETVPNRFSPKSPDKAHLNLHINSLELGDSAVYFCASSQEGRAQPQHFGDGTRLSIL.

The rearrangement links TRBV14 to TRBJ2-7; 8 bases match TRBD1. CDR3 length equals 15 residues. V was pared by 2 bases and J by 2 bases, with 5 bases of the junction left unmatched. Germline CDR1 SGHDN, CDR2 FVKESK. CDR3 nucleotides: TGTGCCAGCAGCCAAATAGGACAGGGAACCTACGAGCAGTACTTC. Its protein is CASSQIGQGTYEQYF.

With regard to this clonotype: A far larger clone is off by one base, so a read error is likely. The chain combines TRBV7-2 with TRBJ2-4, with D perhaps TRBD2 (6 bases). V lost 7 bases and J lost 15, with 31 bases in between. This CDR3 spans 16 amino acids. Germline loops: CDR1 SGHTA, CDR2 FQGNSA. The CDR3 sequence is CASTKDSGAKRAERYF. The DNA for the CDR3 is TGTGCCAGCACCAAAGATAGCGGAGCGAAACGTGCCGAGCGGTACTTC.

This clonotype was seen at least ten times. The V gene is TRBV6-1, the J gene TRBJ2-2, with no clear D. The CDR3 is 14 amino acids. Germline V CDR1 and CDR2: MNHNS, SASEGT. V was pared by 4 bases and J by 5 bases, with 11 bases between. The CDR3 here is CASSGAAPTGELFF. The DNA for the CDR3 is TGTGCCAGCAGTGGAGCAGCGCCTACCGGGGAGCTGTTTTTT.

Points on this clonotype: Compared with germline, one end of the junction differs, possibly owing to a read error. The chain links TRBV5-1 to TRBJ2-7, with 8 nucleotides matching TRBD1. Germline lookup yields CDR1 SGHRS and CDR2 YFSETQ. The CDR3 contains 15 residues. This CDR3 is CASSLSGQGNYEQYF. CDR3 sequence (DNA): TGTGCCAGCAGCTTGTCCGGACAGGGCAACTACGAGCAGTACTTC.

Notes on this clonotype: A far more abundant clone sits one base away, making this likely a read error. This chain uses TRBV10-3 with TRBJ2-2; perhaps TRBD1 as D (6 bases). V lost 3 bases and J lost 3, with 8 bases in between. The germline V gene encodes CDR1 ENHRY and CDR2 SYGVKD. CDR3 length: 14 residues. CDR3: CAISEAGDTGELFF. The CDR3 DNA reads as TGTGCCATCAGTGAAGCAGGGGACACCGGGGAGCTGTTTTTT.

The chain employs TRBV6-1 and TRBJ2-7; 12 bases align to TRBD2. Germline CDR1 is MNHNS and CDR2 is SASEGT. CDR3 length: 15 residues. Trimming took 5 bases from V and 7 from J; bases not matched to a gene: 9. The CDR3 loop is CASSKLAGGPKEQYF. Written as DNA, the CDR3 is TGTGCCAGCAGTAAACTAGCGGGAGGCCCCAAGGAGCAGTACTTC.

This clonotype was found many times. The chain combines TRBV12-5 with TRBJ1-5; possibly TRBD1 for D (5 bases). Looked up from germline, CDR1 is LGHNT and CDR2 is FRNRAP. This CDR3 has 14 residues. Deletions cut 4 bases from V and 6 bases from J, with 13 bases between. CDR3 coding DNA: TGTGCTAGTGGTTCCGGGACTTATGGTCAGCCCCAGCATTTT. Translated, it gives CASGSGTYGQPQHF.